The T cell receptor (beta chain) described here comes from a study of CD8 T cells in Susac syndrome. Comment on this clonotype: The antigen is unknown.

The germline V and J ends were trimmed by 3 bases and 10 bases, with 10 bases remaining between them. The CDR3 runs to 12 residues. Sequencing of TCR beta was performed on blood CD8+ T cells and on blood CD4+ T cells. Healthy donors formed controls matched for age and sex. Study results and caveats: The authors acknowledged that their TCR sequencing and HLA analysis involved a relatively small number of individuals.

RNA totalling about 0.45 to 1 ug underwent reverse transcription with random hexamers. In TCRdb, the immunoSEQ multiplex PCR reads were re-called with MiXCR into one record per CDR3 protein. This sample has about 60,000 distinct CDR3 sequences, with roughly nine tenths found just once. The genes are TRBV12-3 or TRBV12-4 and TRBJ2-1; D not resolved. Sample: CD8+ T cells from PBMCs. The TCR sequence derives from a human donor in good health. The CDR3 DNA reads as TGTGCCAGCAGTTTCGGGTTAGCCGAGCAGTTCTTC. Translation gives CASSFGLAEQFF.